The 5 T cell receptor beta chains below all came from one sample that was sequenced in a study of control samples from healthy donors and cancer patients. Assay: immunoSEQ multiplex PCR; the TCRdb copy retains only in-frame clones and omits some. The profile covers approximately 150,000 clones, with 94% appearing a single time and under 15% taken by the ten largest. The sequenced sample was blood. The origin of the receptors is a man in his forties in good health.

The rearrangement joins TRBV5-1 to TRBJ1-4; D not resolved. Trimming removed 4 bases at V and 8 bases at J, with 9 bases between. The CDR3 contains 12 residues. The germline V gene has CDR1 SGHRS and CDR2 YFSETQ. DNA of the CDR3: TGCGCCAGCAGCGAAAAGGGCGAAAAACTGTTTTTT. Residues: CASSEKGEKLFF.

Of note for this clone: Relative to the germline gene, one junction end is altered; a read error may explain this. The chain employs TRBV5-1 and TRBJ2-2; weak D call: TRBD2 (5 bases). This CDR3 is built from 13 residues. Germline-derived CDR1 and CDR2 are SGHRS and YFSETQ. CDR3 sequence reads: CASTLGGTGELFF. As DNA, the CDR3 is TGCGCCAGCACCTTGGGCGGGACCGGGGAGCTGTTTTTT.

The V call is TRBV6-5, the J call TRBJ1-4, with 7 positions matching TRBD1. This CDR3 is 15 amino acids long. Trimming cost V 6 bases and J 6 bases; bases outside gene matches: 10. Germline V lookup: CDR1 MNHEY, CDR2 SVGAGI. CDR3 bases: TGTGCCAGCAGCCCCGGGGACAGAGCTTATGAAAAACTGTTTTTT. It codes for CASSPGDRAYEKLFF.

The V and J genes are TRBV6-5 and TRBJ2-7, with 12 bases aligning to TRBD2. The CDR3 is 15 residues long. The V and J ends lost 6 bases and 1 base, in that order; junction bases with no gene match: 4. Germline V gene lookup returns CDR1 MNHEY and CDR2 SVGAGI. The CDR3 DNA sequence: TGTGCCAGCAGACAGACTAGCGGGAGTTCCTACGAGCAGTACTTC. Encoded protein: CASRQTSGSSYEQYF.

V is TRBV6-5 and J is TRBJ1-1; no reliable D call. Germline lookup yields CDR1 MNHEY and CDR2 SVGAGI. The CDR3 contains 11 residues. Trimming cost V 7 bases and J 4 bases, with 7 bases left between them. This CDR3 reads CASTKGTEAFF. The CDR3 nucleotides read TGTGCCAGCACCAAAGGCACTGAAGCTTTCTTT.